A single sample gave rise to the 12 T cell receptor beta chains below, sequenced in a study of CD8+CD57+ T cells in acquired aplastic anemia. TCR beta VDJ and CDR3 profiles were obtained from a genomic DNA template. MiXCR, run by TCRdb on the reads, gives a single entry per CDR3 protein. The profile shows about 400,000 distinct CDR3 sequences, under 80% of them singletons. Sequencing was performed on sorted CD4+, CD8+, or CD8+CD57+ T cells (not recorded which) from PBMCs. Every receptor here comes from a human donor in good health, serving as a control.

The CDR3 DNA reads TGTGCCAGCAGCCAAGTATCTAACTATGGCTACACCTTC. Protein: CASSQVSNYGYTF. The chain couples TRBV14 to TRBJ1-2, with D uncertain. In germline, CDR1 is SGHDN, CDR2 FVKESK. This CDR3 is built from 13 residues. Trimming removed 1 base from V and 0 bases from J, with 3 bases in between.

With respect to this clonotype: The conserved closing phenylalanine or tryptophan is absent in this CDR3, likely reflecting a read error. The chain couples TRBV7-9 to TRBJ2-7; the D is unclear. From germline, CDR1 is SEHNR and CDR2 FQNEAQ (reference sequence). V was trimmed by 3 bases and J by 6 bases, leaving 12 bases between them. There are 13 residues in the CDR3. CDR3 coding DNA: TGTGCCAGCAGCTTGAGCACCACCTGCGAGCAGTACCTC. It encodes CASSLSTTCEQYL.

Notes on this clonotype: This may stem from a read error, because a much larger clone lies one nucleotide away. J is TRBJ1-2 and V is TRBV5-4; possible D gene TRBD1, 5 bases. The CDR3 totals 12 residues. Germline V gene sequence: CDR1 SGHNT, CDR2 YYREEE (reference sequence). V was trimmed by 0 bases and J by 12 bases, leaving 12 bases between them. The DNA of the CDR3 is TGTGCCAGCAGCTTGGCCCCGCGGGGCCACACCTTC. It specifies CASSLAPRGHTF.

The sample holds many counts of this clonotype. V and J are TRBV9 and TRBJ1-3; D is undetermined. Per the germline V gene, CDR1 is SGDLS and CDR2 is YYNGEE. CDR3 length equals 15 residues. V was pared by 5 bases and J by 0 bases, with 12 bases between. This CDR3 is CASSRLLDSGNTIYF. Written as DNA, the CDR3 is TGTGCCAGCAGTCGACTGCTCGACTCTGGAAACACCATATATTTT. The full variable domain, rest sourced from reference TRBV9 and TRBJ1-3, is DSGVTQTPKHLITATGQRVTLRCSPRSGDLSVYWYQQSLDQGLQFLIQYYNGEERAKGNILERFSAQQFPDLHSELNLSSLELGDSALYFCASSRLLDSGNTIYFGEGSWLTVV.

CDR3 region: CSALSEGSYEQYF. CDR3 DNA: TGCAGTGCACTCTCTGAGGGTTCGTACGAGCAGTACTTC. The rearrangement links TRBV20-1 to TRBJ2-7, with a tentative D call TRBD2 (5 bases). The CDR3 extends over 13 amino acids. Deletions cut 6 bases from V and 4 bases from J, with 16 bases between. From germline, CDR1 is DFQATT and CDR2 SNEGSKA (reference sequence).

The gene calls are TRBV7-9 and TRBJ2-3; perhaps TRBD1 as D (6 bases). In germline, CDR1 is SEHNR, CDR2 FQNEAQ (reference sequence). V lost 5 bases and J lost 0, with 18 bases in between. This CDR3 has 17 amino acids. CDR3 DNA sequence: TGTGCCAGCAGCACCGCCACAGGGCAGGGGAGCACAGATACGCAGTATTTT. The encoded protein is CASSTATGQGSTDTQYF.

The chain combines TRBV12-3 or TRBV12-4 with TRBJ2-3; no clear D. CDR3 length: 13 amino acids. Trimming cost V 7 bases and J 6 bases, with 14 bases left between them. CDR3 residues: CASTRAGWDTQYF. CDR3 bases: TGTGCCAGCACACGCGCAGGCTGGGATACGCAGTATTTT.

The chain joins TRBV7-8 to TRBJ2-3; 9 nucleotides line up with TRBD1. After removal of 4 bases from V and 3 bases from J, the junction contained 8 bases not matched to a gene. Per germline, CDR1 SGHVS and CDR2 FQNEAQ. The CDR3 sequence is 16 residues long. The DNA for the CDR3 is TGTGCCAGCAGCTCAAGGACAGGGGAAAGTACAGATACGCAGTATTTT. Translated: CASSSRTGESTDTQYF.

This clonotype was observed many times. CDR3 residues: CASREAANINYGYTF. The DNA of the CDR3 is TGTGCCAGTAGAGAGGCAGCCAACATTAACTATGGCTACACCTTC. The chain joins TRBV19 to TRBJ1-2; D gene ambiguous. Germline V gives CDR1 LNHDA, CDR2 SQIVND (reference sequence). Trimming cost V 6 bases and J 1 base, with 15 bases left between them. The CDR3 is 15 amino acids.

The chain joins TRBV7-6 to TRBJ1-2, with D unresolved. The CDR3 length is 11 residues. Trimming stripped 7 bases from V and 3 bases from J, with 6 bases between. Germline CDR1 and CDR2: SGHVS and FNYEAQ. The CDR3, as DNA: TGTGCCAGCACAATGGACTATGGCTACACCTTC. It codes for CASTMDYGYTF.

This chain connects TRBV5-6 to TRBJ2-7, with 7 positions matching TRBD1. Germline values: CDR1 SGHDT, CDR2 YYEEEE. The CDR3 extends over 15 amino acids. Trimming took 2 bases from V and 0 from J; bases not matched to a gene: 5. CDR3 sequence reads: CASSFRDSSSYEQYF. The CDR3 nucleotides read TGTGCCAGCAGCTTCCGGGACAGCAGCTCCTACGAGCAGTACTTC.

Comment on this clonotype: At one of its ends the junction is not consistent with the germline gene, which may arise from a read error. The chain carries TRBV7-3 and TRBJ2-7; 9 nucleotides match TRBD1. Germline loops: CDR1 SGHTA, CDR2 FQGTGA. This CDR3 is built from 14 residues. CDR3 sequence (DNA): TGTGCCAGCAGCCAGGGACAGGGCTCATACGCGCAGTACTTC. Translation: CASSQGQGSYAQYF.